This entry is about one T cell receptor delta chain. TCRdb re-called the RT-PCR reads via CATT. The sample lists around 1,300 delta-chain clones; about 3.2% were seen once. This sample is part of a study of gamma-delta T cells after stem cell transplantation. V was cut by 0 bases and J by 3 bases, with 35 bases left in between. The CDR3 has 23 residues. The germline gives CDR1 TSWWSYY, CDR2 QGS. The origin of this receptor is a human donor. It is not recorded whose cells these are; they may come from a transplant donor. The chain combines TRDV1 with TRDJ1; D perhaps matches TRDD3 (9 bases). Material: gamma-delta T cells. CDR3 sequence: CALGELPFLRGIPVGLISDKLIF. The CDR3 DNA sequence: TGTGCTCTTGGGGAACTTCCCTTCCTAAGGGGGATACCCGTAGGGTTGATTTCCGATAAACTCATCTTT.